The clone carrying this TCR beta chain was found once. Antigen: not known. The source of the sample is a study of OX40 agonist ivuxolimab in advanced cancers. At the level of the study: Hepatocellular carcinoma, melanoma, renal cell or head and neck cancer occurred in dose-escalation patients.

This table comes from immunoSEQ multiplex PCR, and its TCRdb copy is limited to in-frame clones, with some not included. The sample includes about 100,000 clones, around 90% of them seen just once. There are 14 residues in the CDR3. V lost 0 bases and J lost 6; bases outside the gene matches: 4. Germline loops: CDR1 KGHSH, CDR2 LQKENI. General observations from the study: Clonal expansion by week 6 occurred in CD4+ and CD8+ blood T cells (at 0.1 to 3.0 mg/kg).

Sequenced here: CD4+ or CD8+ T cells sorted from blood, sampled in a trial of the OX40 agonist ivuxolimab. This chain links TRBV18 with TRBJ1-2; TRBD1 agrees at 7 bases. This clonotype was sampled from an adult with an advanced solid tumor such as melanoma, head and neck, liver or kidney cancer. CDR3 amino acids: CASSPPGQDNGYTF. CDR3 nucleotides: TGTGCCAGCTCACCACCAGGACAGGACAATGGCTACACCTTC.